This is a list of T cell receptor beta chains from one sample in a study of T-cell memory formation after mild COVID-19. TCRdb re-analysed the 5' RACE reads in MiXCR, keeping a single row per CDR3 protein. Here the sample spans hundreds of thousands of distinct CDR3 sequences, around 17% being singletons. Sequenced input: PBMCs or a T cell subset sorted from them (not recorded which). The source is an adult woman who had mild COVID-19 (a few samples of this study predate the infection). Cell type and time point are not known. CDR3s include the opening cysteine and the closing phenylalanine or tryptophan. The D gene is left open where the match is weak. Rows may omit the clone size; those that give it use once, few, many or a size class.

j_gene,d_gene,abundance,v_gene,CDR3nt,CDR3aa
TRBJ2-1,TRBD2,.,TRBV5-5,TGTGCCAGCAGCTTATCGGGAGGGGCTAGGTACAATGAGCAGTTCTTC,CASSLSGGARYNEQFF
TRBJ1-2,.,.,TRBV6-5,TGTGCCAGCAGTCCTCGCGGCAGCCTTTATGGCTACACCTTC,CASSPRGSLYGYTF
TRBJ2-2,TRBD2,.,TRBV7-2,TGTGCCAGCAGCTTTGGACCCGGGGGGACGGACACCGGGGAGCTGTTTTTT,CASSFGPGGTDTGELFF
TRBJ2-3,.,few,TRBV20-1,TGCAGTGCTACCAGGCAGGGGCAGGGCACAGATACGCAGTATTTT,CSATRQGQGTDTQYF
TRBJ2-3,.,.,TRBV10-3,TGTGCCATCACACGGGAAAACACAGATACGCAGTATTTT,CAITRENTDTQYF
TRBJ1-5,TRBD1,many,TRBV5-1,TGCGCCAGCAGCCAAACAGGGGGCAATCAGCCCCAGCATTTT,CASSQTGGNQPQHF
TRBJ2-4,.,.,TRBV14,TGTGCCAGCAGCCCCGGGACTCCGAGGGGCTCGGCCAAAAACATTCAGTACTTC,CASSPGTPRGSAKNIQYF
TRBJ2-1,.,few,TRBV15,TGTGCCACCAGCAGAGACAGCGCACTCTACAATGAGCAGTTCTTC,CATSRDSALYNEQFF
TRBJ1-3,.,.,TRBV29-1,TGCAGCGTTGAGCTGACGGGTAAATTCTCTGGAAACACCATATATTTT,CSVELTGKFSGNTIYF
TRBJ2-7,.,.,TRBV3-1,TGTGCCAGCAGCCAAGATTCCGGGTTTCACTACGAGCAGTACTTC,CASSQDSGFHYEQYF
TRBJ2-1,.,.,TRBV7-9,TGTGCCAGCAGCTCCTCGCAGGGGGGGTCCTACAATGAGCAGTTCTTC,CASSSSQGGSYNEQFF
TRBJ2-3,.,few,TRBV7-9,TGTGCCGCAGGAGGGCCTCCTGTGGAGGATACGCAGTATTTT,CAAGGPPVEDTQYF
TRBJ2-7,TRBD2,few,TRBV6-6,TGTGCCAGCAGTTATGCGACTAGCGGGGGCCTCGAGCAGTACTTC,CASSYATSGGLEQYF
TRBJ2-2,.,few,TRBV29-1,TGCAGCGTTGAAGATTGGGGTTCTGAGGATTCCACCGGGGAGCTGTTTTTT,CSVEDWGSEDSTGELFF
TRBJ1-2,TRBD1,.,TRBV11-1,TGTGCCAGCAGCCCACGCGACAGGGTCGGGCATGGCTACACCTTC,CASSPRDRVGHGYTF
TRBJ1-2,.,few,TRBV5-5,TGTGCCAGCAGCCCAGCTCCTTTGGCGAACTATGGCTACACCTTC,CASSPAPLANYGYTF
TRBJ1-5,.,few,TRBV12-3/TRBV12-4,TGTGCCAGCAGTTCTCTCTTGGGTCAGCCCCAGCATTTT,CASSSLLGQPQHF
TRBJ1-6,.,.,TRBV12-3/TRBV12-4,TGTGCCAGCACTCACGCCAGTTCAAATTCACCCCTCCACTTT,CASTHASSNSPLHF
TRBJ2-7,.,.,TRBV7-8,TGTGCCAGCAGCTTAGTAGCCGGGGTGTTGGCCTCCTACGAGCAGTACTTC,CASSLVAGVLASYEQYF
TRBJ2-5,.,few,TRBV5-6,TGTGCCAGCCTCAGCTATAGGACAGACCAAGAGACCCAGTACTTC,CASLSYRTDQETQYF
TRBJ2-1,.,many,TRBV10-3,TGTGCCATCAGTGACGTCCGCGGAGACTACAATGAGCAGTTCTTC,CAISDVRGDYNEQFF
TRBJ2-3,TRBD2,.,TRBV2,TGTGCCAGCCGGACTAGCGGGGGCCCAGATACGCAGTATTTT,CASRTSGGPDTQYF
TRBJ2-1,TRBD2,few,TRBV5-1,TGCGCCAGCAGCTCCCCGGGGGGTTACTCCTACAATGAGCAGTTCTTC,CASSSPGGYSYNEQFF
TRBJ2-1,TRBD2,.,TRBV18,TGTGCCAGCTCTCCTTCACTAGCGAGGGGTGAGCAGTTCTTC,CASSPSLARGEQFF
TRBJ2-1,TRBD2,many,TRBV4-1,TGCGCCAGCAGCCAAGTTGGCGGGGGGGGCTACAATGAGCAGTTCTTC,CASSQVGGGGYNEQFF
TRBJ2-5,.,few,TRBV18,TGTGCCAGCTCACCTGCTCGGCGGGAGACCCAGTACTTC,CASSPARRETQYF
TRBJ2-2,.,few,TRBV6-1,TGTGCCACACAGAATTCCGCGAACACCGGGGAGCTGTTTTTT,CATQNSANTGELFF
TRBJ2-5,TRBD1,.,TRBV2,TGTGCCAGCAGTGGGGCCCTCACAGGGGCAGGACGGACCCAGTACTTC,CASSGALTGAGRTQYF
TRBJ2-3,.,few,TRBV4-2,TGTGCCAGCAGCCAAGAGGTGGCAGGGGCCAGCACAGATACGCAGTATTTT,CASSQEVAGASTDTQYF
TRBJ2-5,.,.,TRBV6-7,TGTGCCGGTAGACAGGCCAACCAAGAGACCCAGTACTTC,CAGRQANQETQYF
TRBJ2-1,.,many,TRBV7-9,TGTGCCAGCAGCTTATGGGGGACCCCTCGGGGTGAGCAGTTCTTC,CASSLWGTPRGEQFF
TRBJ2-1,TRBD2,few,TRBV6-5,TGTGCCAGCAGTTATAAACCGGGACTAGCGTTGTCCGAGCAGTTCTTC,CASSYKPGLALSEQFF
TRBJ1-2,.,.,TRBV6-2/TRBV6-3,TGTGCCAGCAGTTACAGACCCGACTATGGCTACACCTTC,CASSYRPDYGYTF
TRBJ2-5,TRBD1,few,TRBV10-3,TGTGCCATCAGTGATTTTGGGACAGGGGTGGGGAGGCAAGAGACCCAGTACTTC,CAISDFGTGVGRQETQYF
TRBJ1-1,.,few,TRBV20-1,TGCAGTGCTAGAGATGGGGGGACGGGAACTGAAGCTTTCTTT,CSARDGGTGTEAFF
TRBJ1-1,.,.,TRBV6-2/TRBV6-3,TGTGCCAGCAGTTTTTTCCCACGACTTGAAGCTTTCTTT,CASSFFPRLEAFF
TRBJ2-7,.,few,TRBV18,TGTGCCAGCTCACCCTACGGGACTGCATCCTACGAGCAGTACTTC,CASSPYGTASYEQYF
TRBJ2-7,TRBD1,few,TRBV5-1,TGCGCCAGCAGCTGGGAACAGGGGGCTTCGTACGAGCAGTACTTC,CASSWEQGASYEQYF
TRBJ2-1,TRBD2,many,TRBV20-1,TGCAGTGCCGTAATAGCGGGAGGGACCTACAATGAGCAGTTCTTC,CSAVIAGGTYNEQFF
TRBJ2-1,TRBD2,.,TRBV5-1,TGCGCCAGCAGCTTGGTTTTGACTAGCGGGAGGCTGGATGAGCAGTTCTTC,CASSLVLTSGRLDEQFF
TRBJ2-5,.,.,TRBV20-1,TGCAGTGCTCGGGACGGCCCCGTGGAGACCCAGTACTTC,CSARDGPVETQYF
TRBJ2-2,TRBD2,few,TRBV4-3,TGCGCCAGCAGCCAAGATAGCCCCCCTAGCGGGGCGGCCGGGGAGCTGTTTTTT,CASSQDSPPSGAAGELFF
TRBJ1-2,.,.,TRBV29-1,TGCAGCGCCTACGGACAGCCCTATGGCTACACCTTC,CSAYGQPYGYTF
TRBJ2-1,TRBD2,.,TRBV2,TGTGCCAGCAGTGAAAAGGGACTAGCGGAAAGCTCCTACAATGAGCAGTTCTTC,CASSEKGLAESSYNEQFF
TRBJ1-1,.,.,TRBV10-3,TGTGCCATCAGTGAAGGTCGTTACAGGGTACAGAACACTGAAGCTTTCTTT,CAISEGRYRVQNTEAFF
TRBJ1-1,TRBD1,few,TRBV6-5,TGTGCCAGCAGATTCGGACAGGGGGAAGCTTTCTTT,CASRFGQGEAFF
TRBJ2-7,.,.,TRBV4-3,TGCGCCAGCAGCCAAGATAGGGCCAGTACCTACGAGCAGTACTTC,CASSQDRASTYEQYF
TRBJ2-7,TRBD2,.,TRBV7-3,TGTGCCAGCAGCTTAACCCCAGGGGCAAAAGGACTAGCGGGTCGGAGGGAGCAGTACTTC,CASSLTPGAKGLAGRREQYF
TRBJ2-2,.,.,TRBV6-5,TGTGCCAGTGTCCCCCGGTGGCTCGGAGGCGGGGAGCTGTTTTTT,CASVPRWLGGGELFF
TRBJ1-5,.,many,TRBV7-3,TGTGCCAGCAGCGGGGGGGTAGCTCCCAATCAGCCCCAGCATTTT,CASSGGVAPNQPQHF
TRBJ1-6,TRBD1,.,TRBV14,TGTGCCAGCAGCGCGTGGACAGGGCTCGGTTCACCCCTCCACTTT,CASSAWTGLGSPLHF
TRBJ2-1,TRBD1,.,TRBV20-1,TGCAGTGCTAGAGGGACAGGGGTCAATGAGCAGTTCTTC,CSARGTGVNEQFF
TRBJ2-4,.,few,TRBV5-6,TGTGCCAGCGTGGGACATACGAACATTCAGTACTTC,CASVGHTNIQYF
TRBJ2-2,TRBD2,.,TRBV7-3,TGTGCCAGCAGCCCAACTAGCGGGATCCATCCCGGGGAGCTGTTTTTT,CASSPTSGIHPGELFF
TRBJ1-2,.,few,TRBV5-6,TGTGCCAGCAGCTTCGTCCTCCGACAGTCAGCCAACTATGGCTACACCTTC,CASSFVLRQSANYGYTF